Below, one T cell receptor beta chain is given with its context. This clonotype has a count of ten or more. There is no known antigen for this receptor. No base quality values were provided; no much bigger clone lies one nucleotide off. This sample was included in a study of T cell repertoires in cytomegalovirus infection (dated by TCRdb to between 2017 and 2020). For context, the study as a whole: Donor HLA type was relevant to the analysis, as public TCR beta signatures indicated carriage of CMV infection together with the matching HLA type.

Broad study findings and their caveats: In the ex vivo response, HLA-C-restricted CMV-specific TCR beta clonotypes were dominant, and in two of eight donors the single most frequent clonotype came from this HLA-C-restricted group. Carriers of CMV infection plus the relevant HLA type were discriminated by the cumulative frequency of public TCR beta family members in the study cohort and in an independent approximately 400-donor cohort.

The sequencer listed for this sample is Illumina HiSeq 1500. In TCRdb, the public reads were trimmed at Q25 with fastp and aligned with MiXCR, with productive beta chains retained. Entries that share a CDR3 protein sequence are merged under the most common genes and DNA. This sample lists more than 500,000 distinct CDR3 sequences; approximately 15% were detected once. The biggest ten clones account for roughly a quarter of the sample. CDR3 length: 16 amino acids, cysteine to phenylalanine. Kept here is only the CDR3 DNA, which spans 48 bases and is read in frame from base 1. Trimming leaves V shorter by 5 bases and J shorter by 5 bases, with the junction holding 8 bases beyond the gene matches. Reading the germline V gene gives CDR1 SGHVS and CDR2 FNYEAQ.

This receptor was obtained from a human donor in good health (CMV status not recorded). Some clones in this sample may be carry-over from other donors' samples. Sequencing was carried out using CD8+ T cells from PBMCs. Recombination connected TRBV7-6 to TRBJ2-3; 12 junctional bases match TRBD1. The bases read TGTGCCAGCAGCCCACCGGGACAGGGGGCGGGAGATACGCAGTATTTT. The encoded protein is CASSPPGQGAGDTQYF.